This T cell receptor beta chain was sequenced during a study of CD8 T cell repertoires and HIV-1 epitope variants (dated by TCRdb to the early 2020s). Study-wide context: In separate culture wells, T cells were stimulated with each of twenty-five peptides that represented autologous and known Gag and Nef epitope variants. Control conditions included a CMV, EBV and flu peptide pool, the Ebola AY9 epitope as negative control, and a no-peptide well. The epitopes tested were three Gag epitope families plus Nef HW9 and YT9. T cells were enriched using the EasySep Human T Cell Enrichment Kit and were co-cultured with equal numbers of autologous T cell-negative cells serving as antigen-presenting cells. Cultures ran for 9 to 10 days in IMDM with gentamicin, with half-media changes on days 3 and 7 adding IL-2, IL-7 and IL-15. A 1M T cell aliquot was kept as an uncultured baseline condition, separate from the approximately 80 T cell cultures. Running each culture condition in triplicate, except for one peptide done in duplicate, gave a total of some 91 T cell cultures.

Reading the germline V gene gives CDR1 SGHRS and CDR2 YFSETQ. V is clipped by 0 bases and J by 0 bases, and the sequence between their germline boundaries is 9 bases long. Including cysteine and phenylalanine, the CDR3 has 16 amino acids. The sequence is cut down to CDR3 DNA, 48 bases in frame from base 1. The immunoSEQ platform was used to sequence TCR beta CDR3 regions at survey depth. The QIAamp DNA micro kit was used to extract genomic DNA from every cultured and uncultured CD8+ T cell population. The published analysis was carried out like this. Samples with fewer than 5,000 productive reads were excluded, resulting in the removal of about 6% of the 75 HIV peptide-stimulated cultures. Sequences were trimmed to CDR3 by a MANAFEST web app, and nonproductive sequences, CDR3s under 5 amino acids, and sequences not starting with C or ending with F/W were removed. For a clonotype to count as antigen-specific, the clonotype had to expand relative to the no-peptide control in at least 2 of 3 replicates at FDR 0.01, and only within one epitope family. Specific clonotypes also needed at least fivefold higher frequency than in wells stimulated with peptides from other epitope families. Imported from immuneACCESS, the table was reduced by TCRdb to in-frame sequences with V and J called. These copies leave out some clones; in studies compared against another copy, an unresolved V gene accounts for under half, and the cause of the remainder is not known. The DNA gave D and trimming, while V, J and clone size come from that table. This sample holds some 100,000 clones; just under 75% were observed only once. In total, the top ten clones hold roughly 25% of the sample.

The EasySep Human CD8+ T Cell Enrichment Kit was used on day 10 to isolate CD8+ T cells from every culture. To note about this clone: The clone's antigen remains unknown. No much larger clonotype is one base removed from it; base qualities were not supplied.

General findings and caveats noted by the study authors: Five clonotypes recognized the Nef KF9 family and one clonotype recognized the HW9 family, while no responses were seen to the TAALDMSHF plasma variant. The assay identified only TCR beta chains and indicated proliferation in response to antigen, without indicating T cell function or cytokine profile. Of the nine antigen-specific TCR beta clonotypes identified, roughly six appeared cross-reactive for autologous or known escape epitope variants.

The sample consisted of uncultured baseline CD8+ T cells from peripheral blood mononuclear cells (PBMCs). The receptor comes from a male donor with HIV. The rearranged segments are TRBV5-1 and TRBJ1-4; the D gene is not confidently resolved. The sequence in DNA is TGCGCCAGCAGCTTGGACGGATTTGCAACTAATGAAAAACTGTTTTTT. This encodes CASSLDGFATNEKLFF.